This T cell receptor (beta chain) was recovered during a study of blood T cell repertoires in COVID-19. The trim removed 4 bases at V and 1 base at J, leaving 9 bases unmatched. CDR1 is LGHNA and CDR2 is YNFKEQ in the germline V gene. The CDR3 length is 16 residues. Sequencing used immunoSEQ multiplex PCR; TCRdb keeps in-frame clones, though not all of them. The table records 200,000 or so clones, about three quarters of them present only once. This chain links TRBV4-2 with TRBJ1-1, with 7 bases fitting TRBD1. Sequenced: peripheral blood. This TCR derives from a woman between 65 and 79 years old with acute or convalescent COVID-19. DNA for the CDR3: TGTGCCAGCAGCCGAAACACAGGGGCGGGGAACACTGAAGCTTTCTTT. The encoded protein is CASSRNTGAGNTEAFF.